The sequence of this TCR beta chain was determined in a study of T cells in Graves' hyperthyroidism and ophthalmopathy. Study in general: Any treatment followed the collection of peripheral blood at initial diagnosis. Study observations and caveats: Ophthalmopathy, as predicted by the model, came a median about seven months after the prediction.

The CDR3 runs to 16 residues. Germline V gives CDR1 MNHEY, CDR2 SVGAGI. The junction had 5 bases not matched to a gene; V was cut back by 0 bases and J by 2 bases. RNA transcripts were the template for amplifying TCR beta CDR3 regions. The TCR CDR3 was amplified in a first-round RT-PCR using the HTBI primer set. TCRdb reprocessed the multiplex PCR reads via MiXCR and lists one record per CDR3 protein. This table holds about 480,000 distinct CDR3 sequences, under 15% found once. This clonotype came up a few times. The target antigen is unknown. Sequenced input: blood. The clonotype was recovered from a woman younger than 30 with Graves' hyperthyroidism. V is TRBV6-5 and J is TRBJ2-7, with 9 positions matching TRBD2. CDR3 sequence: CASSYSSSGAPYEQYF. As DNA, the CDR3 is TGTGCCAGCAGTTACTCATCTAGCGGGGCCCCCTACGAGCAGTACTTC.